This T cell receptor (beta chain) was retrieved from a study of blood T cell repertoires in COVID-19. At the level of the study: Specimens from acute and convalescent COVID-19 originated in the United States, Italy and Spain.

The length of the CDR3 is 14 residues. Germline V gene sequence: CDR1 SGHNT, CDR2 YENEEA. Trimming removed 1 base from V and 6 bases from J, with 9 bases in between. Some clones are missing from TCRdb's copy, which holds only in-frame ones; the method was immunoSEQ multiplex PCR. The sample lists roughly 43,000 clones, about 85% occurring once. Material: peripheral blood. The chain has TRBV11-3 and TRBJ2-2; no firm D call. This clonotype was obtained from a woman older than 75 with acute or convalescent COVID-19. The CDR3 DNA sequence: TGTGCCAGCAGCTTAGGAGGTAGTGCCGGGGAGCTGTTTTTT. It codes for CASSLGGSAGELFF.